The TCR beta chain under discussion was sequenced for a study of spatial heterogeneity in lung cancer. Study summary: A module score for T cells, taken from matched bulk RNA-seq, correlated strongly with TCR transcript counts in tumor regions.

Broader study findings: The number of expanded tumor alpha and beta chains correlated with mutation number. Ubiquitous and regional expanded TCR counts mirrored ubiquitous and regional nonsynonymous mutation counts, respectively. Coverage of tumor T cells, by estimate, reached around 7% for alpha chains and more than 11% for beta chains.

TCRdb re-analysed the 5' RACE reads in MiXCR, keeping a single row per CDR3 protein. Here the sample spans under 13,000 distinct CDR3 sequences, roughly 8% being singletons. This clonotype is medium-sized (0.01 to 0.1%) within its sample. Its target is not known. This CDR3 spans 16 amino acids. With V trimmed by 2 bases and J by 0 bases, 4 bases remained unmatched. The germline CDR1 and CDR2 sequences are SEHNR and FQNEAQ (reference sequence). Indicated time point: sample taken at primary tumor resection. Extraction of whole RNA from tumor, nontumor lung or frozen PBMC preceded unsorted sequencing. This sample comprised lung tumor tissue, obtained at surgery. This sequence originates from a female donor with early-stage non-small cell lung cancer. This chain joins TRBV7-9 and TRBJ2-5; 9 nucleotides align to TRBD2. The DNA of the CDR3 is TGTGCCAGCAGCTTACCGGCGGGGGGGTACCAAGAGACCCAGTACTTC. Its protein product is CASSLPAGGYQETQYF. The full variable domain, rest sourced from reference TRBV7-9 and TRBJ2-5, is DTGVSQNPRHKITKRGQNVTFRCDPISEHNRLYWYRQTLGQGPEFLTYFQNEAQLEKSRLLSDRFSAERPKGSFSTLEIQRTEQGDSAMYLCASSLPAGGYQETQYFGPGTRLLVL.